Described below is a single T cell receptor beta chain sequence and its context. Its antigen is unknown. These data come from a study of T cells in localized non-small cell lung cancer. Overall study findings and caveats: Peak T cell clonality was found in uninvolved adjacent lung, exceeding tumor. Those with higher blood T cell density had longer overall survival. Only one tumor region went through sequencing, so heterogeneity may still be there.

Only in-frame clones appear in the TCRdb table, and some are missing; sequencing was by immunoSEQ multiplex PCR. Here the sample spans some 50,000 clones, approximately 86% being singletons. The CDR3 is made up of 13 amino acids. CDR1 and CDR2 from the germline V gene are SGHVS and FQNEAQ. V was clipped by 1 base and J by 10 bases; unmatched bases: 3. The V call is TRBV7-8, the J call TRBJ2-1; TRBD1 agrees at 8 bases. This receptor was taken from a female donor with stage II lung adenocarcinoma. This specimen consisted of PBMCs, obtained before any cancer treatment. The CDR3 protein is CASSLDRGREQFF. The CDR3 region has the DNA TGTGCCAGCAGCTTAGACAGGGGGAGGGAGCAGTTCTTC.